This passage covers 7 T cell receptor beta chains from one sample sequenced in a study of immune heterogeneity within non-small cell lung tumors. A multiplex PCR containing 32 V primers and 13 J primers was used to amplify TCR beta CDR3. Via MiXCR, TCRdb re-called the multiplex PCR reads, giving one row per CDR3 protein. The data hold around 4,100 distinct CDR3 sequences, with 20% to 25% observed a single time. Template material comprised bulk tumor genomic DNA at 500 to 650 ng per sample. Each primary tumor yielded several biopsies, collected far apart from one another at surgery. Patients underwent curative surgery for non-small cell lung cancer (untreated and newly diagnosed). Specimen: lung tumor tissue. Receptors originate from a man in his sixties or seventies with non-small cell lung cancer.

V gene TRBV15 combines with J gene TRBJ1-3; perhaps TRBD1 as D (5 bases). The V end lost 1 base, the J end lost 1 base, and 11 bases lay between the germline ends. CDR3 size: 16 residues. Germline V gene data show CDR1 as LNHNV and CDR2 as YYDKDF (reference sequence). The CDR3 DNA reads TGTGCCACCAGCAGAGTCCCAGGGCTATCTGGAAACACCATATATTTT. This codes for CATSRVPGLSGNTIYF.

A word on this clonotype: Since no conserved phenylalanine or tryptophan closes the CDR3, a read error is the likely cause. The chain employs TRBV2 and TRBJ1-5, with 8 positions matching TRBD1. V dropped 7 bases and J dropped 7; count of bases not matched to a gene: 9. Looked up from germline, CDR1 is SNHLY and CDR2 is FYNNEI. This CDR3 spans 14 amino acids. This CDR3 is CASTVTGERQPQHS. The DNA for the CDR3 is TGTGCCAGCACTGTGACAGGGGAAAGGCAGCCCCAGCATTCT.

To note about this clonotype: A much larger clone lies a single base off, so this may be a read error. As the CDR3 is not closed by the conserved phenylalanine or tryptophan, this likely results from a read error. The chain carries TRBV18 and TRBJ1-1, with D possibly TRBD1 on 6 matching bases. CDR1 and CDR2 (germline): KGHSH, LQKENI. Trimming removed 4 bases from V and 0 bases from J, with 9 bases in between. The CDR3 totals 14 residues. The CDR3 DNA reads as TGTGCCAGCTCACTCGGACAGCTGAACACTGAAGCTTTCCTT. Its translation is CASSLGQLNTEAFL.

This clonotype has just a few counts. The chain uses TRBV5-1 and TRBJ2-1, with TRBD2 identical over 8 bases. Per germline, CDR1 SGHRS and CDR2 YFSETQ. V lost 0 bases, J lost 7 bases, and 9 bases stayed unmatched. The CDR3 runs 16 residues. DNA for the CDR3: TGCGCCAGCAGCTTGGGAGCGGGGGCTTTAGGAAATGAGCAGTTCTTC. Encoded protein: CASSLGAGALGNEQFF.

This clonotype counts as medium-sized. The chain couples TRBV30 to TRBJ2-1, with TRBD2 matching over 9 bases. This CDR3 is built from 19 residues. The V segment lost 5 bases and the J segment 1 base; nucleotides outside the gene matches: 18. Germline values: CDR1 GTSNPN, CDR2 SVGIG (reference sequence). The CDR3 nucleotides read TGTGCCTGGGACTCCCCATGGCGGGAGGGCCGAAAGTCCTACAATGAGCAGTTCTTC. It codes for CAWDSPWREGRKSYNEQFF.

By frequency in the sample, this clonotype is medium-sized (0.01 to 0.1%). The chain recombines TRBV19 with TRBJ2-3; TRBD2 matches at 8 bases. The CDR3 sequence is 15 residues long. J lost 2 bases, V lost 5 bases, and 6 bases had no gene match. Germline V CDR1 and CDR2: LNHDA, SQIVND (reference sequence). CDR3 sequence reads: CASSPGLAATDTQYF. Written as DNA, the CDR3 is TGTGCCAGTAGTCCCGGACTAGCCGCCACAGATACGCAGTATTTT. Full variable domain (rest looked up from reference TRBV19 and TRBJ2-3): DGGITQSPKYLFRKEGQNVTLSCEQNLNHDAMYWYRQDPGQGLRLIYYSQIVNDFQKGDIAEGYSVSREKKESFPLTVTSAQKNPTAFYLCASSPGLAATDTQYFGPGTRLTVL.

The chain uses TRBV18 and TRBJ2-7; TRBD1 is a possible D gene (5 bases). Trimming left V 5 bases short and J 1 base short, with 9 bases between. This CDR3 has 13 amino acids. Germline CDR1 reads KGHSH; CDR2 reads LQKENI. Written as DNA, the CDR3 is TGTGCCAGCTCAGGCACAGGATCCTACGAGCAGTACTTC. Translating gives CASSGTGSYEQYF.